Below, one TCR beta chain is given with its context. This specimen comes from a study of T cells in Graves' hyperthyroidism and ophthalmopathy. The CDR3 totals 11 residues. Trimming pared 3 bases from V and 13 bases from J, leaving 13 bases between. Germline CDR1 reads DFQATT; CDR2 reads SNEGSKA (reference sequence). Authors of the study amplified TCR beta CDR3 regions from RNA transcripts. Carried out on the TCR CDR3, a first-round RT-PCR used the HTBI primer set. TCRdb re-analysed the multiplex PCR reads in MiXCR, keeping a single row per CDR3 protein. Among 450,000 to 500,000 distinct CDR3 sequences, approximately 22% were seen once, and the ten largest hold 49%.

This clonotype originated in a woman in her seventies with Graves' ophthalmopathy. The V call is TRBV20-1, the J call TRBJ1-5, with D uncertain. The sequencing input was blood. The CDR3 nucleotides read TGCAGTGCTAGGCCGTCGAGCCTGCAGCATTTT. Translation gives CSARPSSLQHF.